This passage covers 7 T cell receptor beta chains from one sample sequenced in a study of blood T cell repertoires in COVID-19. Assay used: immunoSEQ multiplex PCR; TCRdb lists only in-frame clones, some missing. The table lists 210,000 or so clones, under 90% of them singletons. The sequenced material came from peripheral blood. All receptors derive from a woman older than 75 with COVID-19, enrolled during active disease.

V and J are TRBV10-2 and TRBJ1-1, with D possibly matching TRBD1 (5 bases). Germline V gene sequence: CDR1 WSHSY, CDR2 SAAADI. The CDR3 totals 14 residues. Between the trimmed V and J ends, which lost 6 bases and 2 bases, there was a span of 13 bases. The CDR3 spells CASRGTGGNTEAFF. Written as DNA, the CDR3 is TGCGCCAGCAGGGGGACCGGGGGAAACACTGAAGCTTTCTTT.

The chain employs TRBV5-1 and TRBJ2-4; 13 positions agree with TRBD2. This CDR3 has 16 amino acids. Germline lookup yields CDR1 SGHRS and CDR2 YFSETQ. Unmatched junction bases numbered 12, after V lost 3 bases and J lost 12 bases. This CDR3 reads CASSSTSGGADWAQYF. DNA for the CDR3: TGCGCCAGCAGCTCTACTAGCGGGGGGGCCGATTGGGCTCAGTACTTC.

The chain has TRBV27 and TRBJ2-3; D is unresolved. CDR3 size: 15 residues. Deletions cut 5 bases from V and 0 bases from J, with 12 bases between. Germline V lookup: CDR1 MNHEY, CDR2 SMNVEV (reference sequence). The DNA for the CDR3 is TGTGCCAGCAGTCCCCGTTGGGCTAGCACAGATACGCAGTATTTT. Its translation is CASSPRWASTDTQYF.

The V call is TRBV5-6, the J call TRBJ2-7; the D gene is possibly TRBD2 (5 bases). Trimming removed 5 bases from V and 4 bases from J, with 7 bases in between. This CDR3 is built from 11 residues. Germline CDR1 and CDR2: SGHDT and YYEEEE. This chain's CDR3 is CASSRGYEQYF. In DNA, the CDR3 is TGTGCCAGCAGTCGAGGGTACGAGCAGTACTTC.

A few counts support this clone. The rearrangement joins TRBV20-1 to TRBJ2-7; tentative D call: TRBD1 (6 bases). The germline V gene encodes CDR1 DFQATT and CDR2 SNEGSKA (reference sequence). V was clipped by 3 bases and J by 6 bases, with 18 bases between them. The length of the CDR3 is 14 residues. The CDR3 loop reads CSASTPTGFGEQYF. The CDR3 nucleotides read TGCAGTGCTAGTACCCCGACAGGTTTCGGCGAGCAGTACTTC.

The chain has TRBV19 and TRBJ1-1, with a weak D call TRBD1 (6 bases). This CDR3 is built from 11 residues. The V gene lost 6 bases and the J gene lost 7 bases, with 9 bases spanning the gap. Germline V lookup: CDR1 LNHDA, CDR2 SQIVND (reference sequence). The chain's CDR3 is CASRKQGEAFF. In DNA form, the CDR3 reads TGTGCCAGTAGGAAACAGGGTGAAGCTTTCTTT.

This rearrangement joins TRBV2 to TRBJ1-2, with D uncertain. The CDR3 has 12 amino acids. Trimming removed 6 bases at V and 4 bases at J, with 9 bases between. The germline CDR1 and CDR2 sequences are SNHLY and FYNNEI. CDR3 in DNA: TGTGCCAGCAGGGCAGGCATCTATGGCTACACCTTC. Translating it yields CASRAGIYGYTF.